Sequencing of this T cell receptor (beta chain) was carried out in a study of T cell clonotyping in hematopoietic cell transplantation (TCRdb year 2021). Regarding the complete study: Pretransplant recipient samples were obtained after cytoreduction. The study collected some 140 blood samples from 35 to 45 consecutive transplant recipients and their related donors. Recruitment of patients was conducted between late 2015 and early 2017, and follow-up was continued until late 2020 or death. On the study overall, not on this receptor specifically: After transplant, TCR diversity in recipients dropped, and pathologically expanded clonotypes increased progressively from day 30 to day 180. Only a small fraction of recipient repertoires overlapped donor repertoires, with over 95% appearing de novo at the given depth. The sample size was limited, and because cells were not sorted, the contributions of CD4 and CD8 repertoires could not be separated. Broader TCR repertoire diversity after transplant was predicted by Inverse Simpson Index values from donors and from recipients before transplant.

TCR beta CDR3 regions were amplified from genomic DNA with the immunoSEQ assay, a bias-controlled multiplex PCR using V- and J-specific primers. In a second PCR step, the CDR3 amplicons were tagged with a proprietary barcode plus Illumina adapter sequences. CDR3 libraries were sequenced on an Illumina MiSeq instrument. On the study's bioinformatics: Export and quality control were performed with immunoSEQ Analyzer 3.0, and downstream analyses were performed with R Bioconductor and Immunarch. Only productive rearrangements in the normalized downsampled data set went into calculating the repertoire metrics. In the normalized cohort, clonotypes with more than 5 templates were defined as pathologically expanded. The Inverse Simpson Index was used to measure repertoire diversity. To capture all clonotypes, the CMV-specificity analyses were run on the non-normalized data set. In TCRdb, the immuneACCESS table is reduced to in-frame sequences with V and J assigned. These tables do not hold every clone; where another copy was compared, an unresolved V gene accounts for under half, and the others remain unexplained. The D gene and trimming were derived from the DNA, and the V and J assignments and clone size from that table. A total of about 21,000 clones appear in this sample, roughly nine tenths of them only once. The top ten hold 3.7% of the sample.

On this clone: It has no known antigen specificity. No quality values exist for individual bases; no much larger clone is one base distant.

Via the germline V gene (reference sequence), CDR1 is MNHNY and CDR2 SVGAGI. V is trimmed back by 7 bases and J by 4 bases, and the junction contains 7 bases that no gene match accounts for. Including the terminal cysteine and phenylalanine, the CDR3 comprises 14 residues. The retained sequence is limited to the CDR3, 42 bases, with the frame set at the first base. In the paper's terms, the time point label means: recipient sample about 28 days before transplant, after cytoreduction. Blood from recipients was drawn roughly 28 days before transplant, then again at days 30, 100 and 180 after transplant. Nuclei Lysis Solution was used to extract genomic DNA from fresh or cryopreserved unfractionated peripheral blood mononuclear cells.

The sequence was collected from a man younger than 35 with biphenotypic leukemia. Some clones in this sample may be carry-over from other donors' samples. The sample was peripheral blood mononuclear cells, taken before stem cell transplant. The V and J segments used are TRBV6-6 and TRBJ1-2, with 9 bases in between that match TRBD1. The CDR3 has the sequence CASTRQGDVYGYTF. The DNA sequence is given as TGTGCCAGCACCCGACAGGGGGATGTCTATGGCTACACCTTC.